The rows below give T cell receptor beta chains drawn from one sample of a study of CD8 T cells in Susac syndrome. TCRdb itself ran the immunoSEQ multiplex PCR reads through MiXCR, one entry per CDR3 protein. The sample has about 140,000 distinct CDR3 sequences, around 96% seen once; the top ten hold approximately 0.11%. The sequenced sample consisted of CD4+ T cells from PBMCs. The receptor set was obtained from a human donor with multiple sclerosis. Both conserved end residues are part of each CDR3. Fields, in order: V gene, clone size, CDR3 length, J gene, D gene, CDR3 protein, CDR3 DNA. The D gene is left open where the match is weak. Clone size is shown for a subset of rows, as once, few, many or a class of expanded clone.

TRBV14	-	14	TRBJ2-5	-	CASSQDLGPWAQYF	TGTGCCAGCAGCCAAGATCTGGGGCCCTGGGCCCAGTACTTC
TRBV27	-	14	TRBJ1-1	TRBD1	CASRPAPGGTEAFF	TGTGCCAGCAGGCCCGCCCCAGGGGGCACTGAAGCTTTCTTT
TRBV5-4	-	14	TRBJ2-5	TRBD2	CASTPGGARETQYF	TGTGCCAGCACCCCGGGAGGGGCGAGAGAGACCCAGTACTTC
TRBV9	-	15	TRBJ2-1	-	CASSLLGLEYNEQFF	TGTGCCAGCAGCCTTCTAGGACTCGAATACAATGAGCAGTTCTTC
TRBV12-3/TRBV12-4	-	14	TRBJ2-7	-	CASSRPDFPYEQYF	TGTGCCAGCAGCCGTCCCGATTTCCCTTACGAGCAGTACTTC
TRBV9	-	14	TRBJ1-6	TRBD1	CASSEGQGPLPLHF	TGTGCCAGCAGCGAGGGACAGGGACCCTTGCCCCTCCACTTT
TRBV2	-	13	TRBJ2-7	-	CASSVRLSFEQYF	TGTGCCAGCAGTGTAAGGCTATCCTTCGAGCAGTACTTC
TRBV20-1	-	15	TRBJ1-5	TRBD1	CSAKGNRGSNQPQHF	TGCAGTGCTAAGGGTAACAGGGGGAGCAATCAGCCCCAGCATTTT
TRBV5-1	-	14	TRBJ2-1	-	CASSLATGTNEQFF	TGCGCCAGCAGCTTGGCCACAGGGACCAATGAGCAGTTCTTC
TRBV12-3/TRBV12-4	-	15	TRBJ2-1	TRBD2	CASMVAGGRYNEQFF	TGTGCCAGCATGGTAGCGGGGGGGCGGTACAATGAGCAGTTCTTC
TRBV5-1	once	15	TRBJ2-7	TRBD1	CASSLTGASSYEQYF	TGCGCCAGCAGCTTGACAGGGGCCAGCTCCTACGAGCAGTACTTC
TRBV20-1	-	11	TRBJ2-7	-	CSAKTGYEQYF	TGCAGTGCTAAGACCGGGTACGAGCAGTACTTC
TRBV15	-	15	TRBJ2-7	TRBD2	CATSTPGLAVYEQYF	TGTGCCACCAGCACGCCGGGACTAGCGGTCTACGAGCAGTACTTC
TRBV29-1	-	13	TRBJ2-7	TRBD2	CSVGGEGRYEQYF	TGCAGCGTTGGGGGGGAGGGTCGTTACGAGCAGTACTTC
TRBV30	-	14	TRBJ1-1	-	CAWSVGQANTEAFF	TGTGCCTGGAGTGTAGGCCAGGCGAACACTGAAGCTTTCTTT
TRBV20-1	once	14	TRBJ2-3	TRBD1	CSASPGTGVGTQYF	TGCAGTGCTAGCCCCGGGACAGGGGTGGGTACGCAGTATTTT
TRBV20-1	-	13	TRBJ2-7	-	CSALRDGNYEQYF	TGCAGTGCTCTCCGGGACGGAAACTACGAGCAGTACTTC
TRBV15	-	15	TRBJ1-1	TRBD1	CATSSVQGAYTEAFF	TGTGCCACCAGCAGCGTACAGGGGGCATACACTGAAGCTTTCTTT
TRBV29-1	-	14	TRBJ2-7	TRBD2	CSGTTSAGSYEQYF	TGCAGCGGTACGACATCAGCGGGGTCCTACGAGCAGTACTTC
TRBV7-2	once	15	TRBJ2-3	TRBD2	CASSGPSGGLDTQYF	TGTGCCAGCAGCGGGCCAAGCGGGGGGTTGGATACGCAGTATTTT
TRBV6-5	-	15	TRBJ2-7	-	CASSSTPGDIYEQYF	TGTGCCAGCAGTTCCACTCCAGGAGATATCTACGAGCAGTACTTC
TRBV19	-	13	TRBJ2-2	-	CASSILLTGELFF	TGTGCCAGTAGTATACTGCTCACCGGGGAGCTGTTTTTT
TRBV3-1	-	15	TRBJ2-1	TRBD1	CASSQGDRVYDEQFF	TGTGCCAGCAGCCAAGGGGACAGGGTTTATGATGAGCAGTTCTTC
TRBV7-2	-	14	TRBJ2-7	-	CASSPRSRDGEQYF	TGTGCCAGCAGCCCCCGGTCCAGGGATGGCGAGCAGTACTTC
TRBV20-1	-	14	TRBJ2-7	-	CSARVPFVPYEQYF	TGCAGTGCTAGAGTACCATTTGTACCCTACGAGCAGTACTTC
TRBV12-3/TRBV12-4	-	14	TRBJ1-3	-	CASSGIPSGNTIYF	TGTGCCAGCAGTGGCATCCCCTCTGGAAACACCATATATTTT
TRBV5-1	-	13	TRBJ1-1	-	CASSLTTAGEAFF	TGCGCCAGCAGCTTGACGACTGCGGGTGAAGCTTTCTTT
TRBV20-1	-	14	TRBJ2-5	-	CSAPPGQDGETQYF	TGCAGTGCCCCACCCGGACAAGACGGAGAGACCCAGTACTTC
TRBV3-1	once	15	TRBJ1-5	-	CASSQAGSGEQPQHF	TGTGCCAGCAGCCAAGCAGGGTCAGGGGAACAGCCCCAGCATTTT
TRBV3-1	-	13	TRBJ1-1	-	CASRAGRNTEAFF	TGTGCCAGCAGGGCAGGGCGAAACACTGAAGCTTTCTTT
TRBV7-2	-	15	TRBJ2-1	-	CASSLADGFGDEQFF	TGTGCCAGCAGCTTAGCTGACGGTTTTGGCGATGAGCAGTTCTTC
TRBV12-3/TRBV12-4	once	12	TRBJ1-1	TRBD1	CASKGIQGAAFF	TGTGCCAGCAAGGGAATACAGGGGGCCGCTTTCTTT
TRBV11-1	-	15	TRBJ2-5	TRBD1	CASSRRTGLQETQYF	TGTGCCAGCAGCCGAAGGACAGGCCTCCAAGAGACCCAGTACTTC
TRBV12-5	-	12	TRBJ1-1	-	CASGLGRTEAFF	TGTGCTAGTGGTTTAGGTCGGACTGAAGCTTTCTTT
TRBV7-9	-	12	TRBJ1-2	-	CASSFNRADYTF	TGTGCCAGCAGCTTCAACAGGGCCGACTACACCTTC
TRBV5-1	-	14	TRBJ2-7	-	CASSLDTGSYEQYF	TGCGCCAGCAGCTTGGACACAGGATCCTACGAGCAGTACTTC
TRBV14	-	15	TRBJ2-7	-	CASSRRTDSLRGQYF	TGTGCCAGCAGCCGTAGGACAGACTCTTTACGAGGGCAGTACTTC